The 20 T cell receptor beta chains given below trace back to one sample, sequenced in a study of PD-1 and CTLA-4 blockade in melanoma. Data came from immunoSEQ multiplex PCR; TCRdb stores just in-frame clones and leaves some out. This repertoire shows fewer than 20,000 clones, roughly 70% found once; its top ten account for over 12%. The sequences come from CD8+ T cells from peripheral blood, collected from a patient given anti-PD-1 treatment. These receptors were taken from a human donor with melanoma.

This chain connects TRBV9 to TRBJ1-1, with D possibly TRBD1 on 6 matching bases. The CDR3 contains 15 residues. Trimming removed 4 bases from V and 6 bases from J, with 19 bases in between. CDR1 and CDR2 (germline): SGDLS, YYNGEE. The CDR3 loop is CASSRRGGELAEAFF. The CDR3 region has the DNA TGTGCCAGCAGCCGACGAGGGGGAGAATTGGCTGAAGCTTTCTTT. Full variable domain (missing parts from reference TRBV9 and TRBJ1-1): DSGVTQTPKHLITATGQRVTLRCSPRSGDLSVYWYQQSLDQGLQFLIQYYNGEERAKGNILERFSAQQFPDLHSELNLSSLELGDSALYFCASSRRGGELAEAFFGQGTRLTVV.

This clone was seen a few times. The chain couples TRBV11-2 to TRBJ1-3, with D uncertain. The CDR3 is made up of 13 amino acids. CDR1 SGHAT and CDR2 FQNNGV come from the germline V gene. V was cut by 0 bases and J by 7 bases, with 7 bases left in between. CDR3 nucleotides: TGTGCCAGCAGCTTAGATCTGGGGAACACCATATATTTT. It specifies CASSLDLGNTIYF.

This clone showed up just a few times. The chain carries TRBV2 and TRBJ2-7; D unclear. This CDR3 has 13 amino acids. The V end lost 7 bases, the J end lost 3 bases, and 13 bases lay between the germline ends. Germline CDR1 reads SNHLY; CDR2 reads FYNNEI. The CDR3 coding sequence is TGTGCCAGCATGGCGACTTGGGGCTACGAGCAGTACTTC. Protein sequence: CASMATWGYEQYF.

This clone came up a few times. This sequence joins TRBV9 and TRBJ2-1; 11 bases are shared with TRBD2. The ends lost 3 bases at V and 4 bases at J; junction bases unmatched: 3. The CDR3 is made up of 15 amino acids. CDR1 SGDLS and CDR2 YYNGEE come from the germline V gene. For the CDR3, the DNA is TGTGCCAGCAGCGAGGGGACTAGCGGTTACAATGAGCAGTTCTTC. Its protein is CASSEGTSGYNEQFF.

V usage is TRBV6-5 and J usage is TRBJ1-3; no clear D. V was clipped by 2 bases and J by 0 bases, with 5 bases between them. CDR1 and CDR2 from the germline V gene are MNHEY and SVGAGI. The CDR3 has 14 amino acids. The CDR3 protein is CASSYGRSGNTIYF. For the CDR3, the DNA is TGTGCCAGCAGTTACGGCCGCTCTGGAAACACCATATATTTT.

The rearrangement joins TRBV7-9 to TRBJ1-1; TRBD1 matches at 7 bases. This CDR3 contains 14 residues. CDR1 and CDR2 from the germline V gene are SEHNR and FQNEAQ (reference sequence). Trimming took 8 bases from V and 4 from J; bases not matched to a gene: 10. CDR3 protein: CASRLEGASTEAFF. CDR3 sequence (DNA): TGTGCCAGCCGACTGGAGGGGGCGAGCACTGAAGCTTTCTTT. Full variable domain (rest looked up from reference TRBV7-9 and TRBJ1-1): DTGVSQNPRHKITKRGQNVTFRCDPISEHNRLYWYRQTLGQGPEFLTYFQNEAQLEKSRLLSDRFSAERPKGSFSTLEIQRTEQGDSAMYLCASRLEGASTEAFFGQGTRLTVV.

The chain joins TRBV19 to TRBJ2-2; TRBD2 aligns across 10 bases. This CDR3 has 14 amino acids. The V gene end was trimmed by 7 bases and the J gene end by 6 bases; junction bases not matched to a gene: 5. Germline lookup yields CDR1 LNHDA and CDR2 SQIVND (reference sequence). CDR3 in amino acids: CASTLAGVAGELFF. Written as DNA, the CDR3 is TGTGCCAGTACGCTAGCGGGAGTGGCCGGGGAGCTGTTTTTT.

J is TRBJ2-1 and V is TRBV6-1, with 14 bases lining up with TRBD2. CDR1 and CDR2 from the germline V gene are MNHNS and SASEGT. The CDR3 loop spans 18 amino acids. The trim removed 3 bases at V and 5 bases at J, leaving 9 bases unmatched. CDR3 loop: CASSEGTSGRIFNNEQFF. The CDR3 nucleotides are TGTGCCAGCAGTGAGGGGACTAGCGGGAGAATTTTTAACAATGAGCAGTTCTTC.

The chain recombines TRBV4-1 with TRBJ1-6; the D gene is possibly TRBD1 (5 bases). The CDR3 sequence is 14 residues long. Trimming shortened V by 4 bases and J by 7 bases, and 11 bases separated the two germline ends. The germline CDR1 and CDR2 sequences are MGHRA and YSYEKL. The CDR3 loop is CASSPGGYNSPLHF. CDR3 sequence (DNA): TGCGCCAGCAGCCCCGGGGGGTACAATTCACCCCTCCACTTT.

The sample holds a few counts of this clone. V usage is TRBV7-6 and J usage is TRBJ2-7; no firm D call. This CDR3 region has 15 residues. The V end lost 2 bases, the J end lost 3 bases, and 14 bases lay between the germline ends. Germline CDR1 reads SGHVS; CDR2 reads FNYEAQ. CDR3 region: CASSLNIVGSYEQYF. As DNA, the CDR3 is TGTGCCAGCAGCTTAAATATCGTTGGCAGCTACGAGCAGTACTTC.

The CDR3: CSVLMGDNQPQHF. The CDR3 region has the DNA TGCAGCGTTCTCATGGGCGACAATCAGCCCCAGCATTTT. The chain joins TRBV29-1 to TRBJ1-5; D call uncertain. V was shortened by 5 bases and J by 3 bases, with 11 bases between the two germline ends. The CDR3 loop spans 13 amino acids. Germline V gene data show CDR1 as SQVTM and CDR2 as ANQGSEA.

V usage is TRBV19 and J usage is TRBJ2-2; D uncertain. Germline V gives CDR1 LNHDA, CDR2 SQIVND (reference sequence). The CDR3 runs 13 residues. The V end was cut by 6 bases, the J end by 0 bases, with 5 bases between. CDR3 nucleotides: TGTGCCAGTAGGACTCCGAACACCGGGGAGCTGTTTTTT. The encoded protein is CASRTPNTGELFF.

The chain employs TRBV25-1 and TRBJ2-7, with TRBD1 identical over 9 bases. The germline gives CDR1 MGHDK, CDR2 SYGVNS. CDR3 size: 15 residues. Trimming cost V 4 bases and J 3 bases; bases outside gene matches: 7. This CDR3 is CASSGPGQGGYEQYF. Here the CDR3 DNA reads TGTGCCAGCAGTGGACCGGGACAGGGAGGCTACGAGCAGTACTTC.

This clone was detected only a few times. This chain uses TRBV6-1 with TRBJ1-4, with D possibly matching TRBD1 (6 bases). CDR1 MNHNS and CDR2 SASEGT come from the germline V gene. The CDR3 sequence is 15 residues long. Deletions cut 2 bases from V and 3 bases from J, with 10 bases between. The CDR3 sequence is CASSEFGGPNEKLFF. The CDR3 nucleotides read TGTGCCAGCAGTGAATTCGGGGGGCCTAATGAAAAACTGTTTTTT.

This clone counts as medium-sized. The rearrangement joins TRBV7-9 to TRBJ2-7; D is unresolved. The CDR3 has 9 amino acids. CDR1 is SEHNR, CDR2 FQNEAQ, per germline (reference sequence). The DNA for the CDR3 is TGTGCTACGGGCTACGAGCAGTACTTC. This gives the protein CATGYEQYF.

The chain joins TRBV15 to TRBJ1-2; 7 bases line up with TRBD1. The CDR3 spans 15 residues. V lost 0 bases, J lost 4 bases, and 5 bases stayed unmatched. Germline assignment: CDR1 LNHNV and CDR2 YYDKDF (reference sequence). CDR3 sequence (DNA): TGTGCCACCAGCAGAGAAGGACAGGACTTCTATGGCTACACCTTC. Protein: CATSREGQDFYGYTF.

V gene TRBV4-1 combines with J gene TRBJ1-4; D call uncertain. Per germline, CDR1 MGHRA and CDR2 YSYEKL. Trimming shortened V by 5 bases and J by 8 bases, and 9 bases separated the two germline ends. The CDR3 has 12 residues. The CDR3 nucleotides read TGCGCCAGCAGCGATCCAAACGAAAAACTGTTTTTT. As protein: CASSDPNEKLFF.

This clone has only one observation. The chain employs TRBV27 and TRBJ2-7; D may be TRBD1 (7 bases). V was pared by 5 bases and J by 6 bases, with 17 bases between. There are 14 residues in the CDR3. From germline, CDR1 is MNHEY and CDR2 SMNVEV (reference sequence). The CDR3 loop is CASSPRQGGGEQYF. CDR3 nucleotide sequence: TGTGCCAGCAGTCCGCGACAGGGAGGCGGCGAGCAGTACTTC.

V usage is TRBV5-4 and J usage is TRBJ1-1; D not certain. The CDR3 contains 14 residues. Germline V gene lookup returns CDR1 SGHNT and CDR2 YYREEE (reference sequence). V was cut by 0 bases and J by 3 bases, with 9 bases left in between. CDR3 sequence (DNA): TGTGCCAGCAGCTTGGACGGCGGGTACACTGAAGCTTTCTTT. Residues: CASSLDGGYTEAFF.

This rearrangement joins TRBV27 to TRBJ1-3; the D is unclear. Germline CDR1 reads MNHEY; CDR2 reads SMNVEV (reference sequence). The CDR3 covers 15 residues. Trimming left V 7 bases short and J 0 bases short, with 13 bases between. The CDR3 protein is CASTSIPNSGNTIYF. The DNA of the CDR3 is TGTGCCAGCACATCCATTCCCAACTCTGGAAACACCATATATTTT.